This T cell receptor (beta chain) was recovered during a study of patients with pleural tuberculosis. The germline V gene encodes CDR1 MGHDK and CDR2 SYGVNS. The CDR3 runs 14 residues. V was pared by 3 bases and J by 0 bases, with 8 bases between. TCRdb re-analysed the reads in MiXCR, keeping a single row per CDR3 protein. This table has 25,000 to 30,000 distinct CDR3 sequences, 15% to 20% appearing once. This chain links TRBV25-1 with TRBJ1-1; D unresolved. Specimen: peripheral blood. The sequence was obtained from a human donor with pleural tuberculosis. The CDR3, as DNA: TGTGCCAGCAGTGACACTGGGCTGAACACTGAAGCTTTCTTT. It yields the protein CASSDTGLNTEAFF.